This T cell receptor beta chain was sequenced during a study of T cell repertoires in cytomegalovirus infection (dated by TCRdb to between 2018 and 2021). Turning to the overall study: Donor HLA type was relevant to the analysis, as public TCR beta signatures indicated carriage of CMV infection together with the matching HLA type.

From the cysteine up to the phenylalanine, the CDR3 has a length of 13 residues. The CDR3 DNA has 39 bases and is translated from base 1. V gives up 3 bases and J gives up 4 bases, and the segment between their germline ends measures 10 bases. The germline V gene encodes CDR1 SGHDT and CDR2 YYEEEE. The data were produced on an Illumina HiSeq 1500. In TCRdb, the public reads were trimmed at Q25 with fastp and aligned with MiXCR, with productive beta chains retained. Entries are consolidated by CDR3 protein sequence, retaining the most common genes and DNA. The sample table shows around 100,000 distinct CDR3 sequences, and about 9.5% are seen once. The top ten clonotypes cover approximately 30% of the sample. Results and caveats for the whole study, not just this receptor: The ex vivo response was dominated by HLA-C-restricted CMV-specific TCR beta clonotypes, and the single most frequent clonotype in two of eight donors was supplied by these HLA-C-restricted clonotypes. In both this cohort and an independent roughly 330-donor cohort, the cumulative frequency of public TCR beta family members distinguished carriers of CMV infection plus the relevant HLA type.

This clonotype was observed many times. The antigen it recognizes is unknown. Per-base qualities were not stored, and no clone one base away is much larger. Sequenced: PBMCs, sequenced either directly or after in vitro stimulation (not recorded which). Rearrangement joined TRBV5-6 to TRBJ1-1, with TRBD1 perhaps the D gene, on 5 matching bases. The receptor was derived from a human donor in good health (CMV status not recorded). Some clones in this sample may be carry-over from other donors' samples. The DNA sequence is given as TGTGCCAGCAGCTCGGATGGGGGCACTGAAGCTTTCTTT. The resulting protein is CASSSDGGTEAFF.